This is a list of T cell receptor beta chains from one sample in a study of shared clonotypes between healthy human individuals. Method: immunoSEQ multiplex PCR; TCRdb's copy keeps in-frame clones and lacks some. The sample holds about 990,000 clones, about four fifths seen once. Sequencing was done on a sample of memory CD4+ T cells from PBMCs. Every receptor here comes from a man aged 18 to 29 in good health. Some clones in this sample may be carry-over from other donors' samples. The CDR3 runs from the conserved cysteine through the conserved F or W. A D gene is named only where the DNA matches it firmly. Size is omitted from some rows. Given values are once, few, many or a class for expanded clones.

CDR3 protein: CASSWGTSGMTDTQYF
CDR3 DNA: TGCGCCAGCAGCTGGGGGACTAGCGGGATGACAGATACGCAGTATTTT
J gene: TRBJ2-3
CDR3 length: 16
clone size: NA
D gene: TRBD2
V gene: TRBV5-1

CDR3 protein: CASTQGGRWGYTF
CDR3 DNA: TGTGCCAGCACCCAGGGGGGCAGGTGGGGCTACACCTTC
J gene: TRBJ1-2
CDR3 length: 13
clone size: NA
D gene: NA
V gene: TRBV21-1

CDR3 protein: CASSQSGLAGAGTDTQYF
CDR3 DNA: TGCGCCAGCAGCCAAAGCGGACTAGCGGGAGCGGGCACAGATACGCAGTATTTT
J gene: TRBJ2-3
CDR3 length: 18
clone size: NA
D gene: TRBD2
V gene: TRBV4-1

CDR3 protein: CALRGLDEKLFF
CDR3 DNA: TGTGCCCTAAGAGGGTTGGACGAAAAACTGTTTTTT
J gene: TRBJ1-4
CDR3 length: 12
clone size: NA
D gene: NA
V gene: TRBV19

CDR3 protein: CASSLEGTGVHEQYF
CDR3 DNA: TGCGCCAGCAGCTTGGAGGGGACAGGGGTGCACGAGCAGTACTTC
J gene: TRBJ2-7
CDR3 length: 15
clone size: NA
D gene: TRBD1
V gene: TRBV5-1

CDR3 protein: CASSNDRGREFF
CDR3 DNA: TGTGCCAGCAGTAACGACAGGGGGCGCGAGTTCTTC
J gene: TRBJ2-1
CDR3 length: 12
clone size: NA
D gene: TRBD1
V gene: TRBV28

CDR3 protein: CASRPSPGTGDADTQYF
CDR3 DNA: TGTGCCAGCAGGCCAAGTCCCGGGACAGGGGACGCAGATACGCAGTATTTT
J gene: TRBJ2-3
CDR3 length: 17
clone size: few
D gene: TRBD1
V gene: TRBV11-2

CDR3 protein: CASSLGPEGYEQYF
CDR3 DNA: TGTGCCAGCAGTTTAGGGCCCGAGGGCTACGAGCAGTACTTC
J gene: TRBJ2-7
CDR3 length: 14
clone size: few
D gene: NA
V gene: TRBV27

CDR3 protein: CASSVVAGTGNEQFF
CDR3 DNA: TGTGCCAGCAGCGTAGTGGCAGGGACAGGCAATGAGCAGTTCTTC
J gene: TRBJ2-1
CDR3 length: 15
clone size: few
D gene: TRBD1
V gene: TRBV9

CDR3 protein: CASSLRRLAGEGSTGELFF
CDR3 DNA: TGTGCCAGCAGCTTGCGTCGACTAGCGGGAGAAGGCTCCACCGGGGAGCTGTTTTTT
J gene: TRBJ2-2
CDR3 length: 19
clone size: NA
D gene: TRBD2
V gene: TRBV5-4

CDR3 protein: CASSLGTSWNIQYF
CDR3 DNA: TGTGCCAGCAGCCTAGGGACTAGCTGGAACATTCAGTACTTC
J gene: TRBJ2-4
CDR3 length: 14
clone size: few
D gene: TRBD2
V gene: TRBV11-2

CDR3 protein: CASSRKELGTEAFF
CDR3 DNA: TGTGCCAGCTCTCGAAAAGAGCTAGGCACTGAAGCTTTCTTT
J gene: TRBJ1-1
CDR3 length: 14
clone size: NA
D gene: NA
V gene: TRBV18

CDR3 protein: CASSLVGAAGELFF
CDR3 DNA: TGTGCCAGCAGCTTGGTAGGGGCGGCCGGGGAGCTGTTTTTT
J gene: TRBJ2-2
CDR3 length: 14
clone size: NA
D gene: NA
V gene: TRBV5-5

CDR3 protein: CASSTLGEKLFF
CDR3 DNA: TGTGCCAGTAGTACCTTGGGTGAAAAACTGTTTTTT
J gene: TRBJ1-4
CDR3 length: 12
clone size: NA
D gene: NA
V gene: TRBV19

CDR3 protein: CASNPGLATYNEQFF
CDR3 DNA: TGTGCCAGCAATCCGGGACTAGCGACCTACAATGAGCAGTTCTTC
J gene: TRBJ2-1
CDR3 length: 15
clone size: few
D gene: TRBD2
V gene: TRBV6-1